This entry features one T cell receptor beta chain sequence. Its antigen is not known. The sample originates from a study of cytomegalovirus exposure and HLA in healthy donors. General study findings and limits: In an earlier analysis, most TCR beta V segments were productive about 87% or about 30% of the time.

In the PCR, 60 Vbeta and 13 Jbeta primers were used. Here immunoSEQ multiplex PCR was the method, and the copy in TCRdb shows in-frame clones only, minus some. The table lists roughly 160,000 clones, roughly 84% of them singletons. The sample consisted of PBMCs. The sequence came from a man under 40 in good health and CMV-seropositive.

CDR3 sequence reads: CASSIRRRSDRRGTGELFF. The CDR3, as DNA: TGTGCCAGTAGTATCCGAAGGCGCTCGGACAGGCGAGGCACCGGGGAGCTGTTTTTT. The J gene is TRBJ2-2, the V gene TRBV19, with 7 bases that match TRBD1. V shed 3 bases, J shed 4 bases, and the junction held 17 bases outside the gene matches. From germline, CDR1 is LNHDA and CDR2 SQIVND (reference sequence). The CDR3 has 19 amino acids.